The subject of this entry is one T cell receptor (beta chain). The source of the sample is a study of T cells in Graves' hyperthyroidism and ophthalmopathy. The ends lost 6 bases at V and 3 bases at J; junction bases unmatched: 17. Germline assignment: CDR1 SGHTA and CDR2 FQGNSA. The CDR3 runs to 17 residues. Patients were excluded for uncontrolled infection, other autoimmune disease, pregnancy or lactation. Using RNA transcripts as the source, TCR beta CDR3 regions were amplified. Using the HTBI primer set, a first-round RT-PCR was run on the TCR CDR3. TCRdb re-analysed the multiplex PCR reads in MiXCR, keeping a single row per CDR3 protein. The sample lists around 400,000 distinct CDR3 sequences; 25% were seen once.

Input material: blood. The V call is TRBV7-2, the J call TRBJ2-7; 7 positions match TRBD2. This receptor was taken from a man aged 45 to 65 with Graves' hyperthyroidism. The CDR3 loop is CASSFFRGRDERYEQYF. CDR3 in DNA: TGTGCCAGCAGTTTTTTCCGGGGGAGGGACGAGCGCTACGAGCAGTACTTC.